These 11 T cell receptor beta chains came from one sample sequenced in a study of blood T cell repertoires in COVID-19. Generated by immunoSEQ multiplex PCR, the TCRdb table keeps only in-frame clones and is missing some. The sample yields about 190,000 clones, 85% to 90% seen once. Sample: PBMCs or T cells enriched from blood (not recorded which). All receptors derive from a woman in her thirties or forties in a cohort exposed to, infected with or recovered from COVID-19 (not recorded which).

This chain joins TRBV30 and TRBJ2-7, with D possibly TRBD2 on 6 matching bases. Trimming pared 7 bases from V and 5 bases from J, leaving 21 bases between. In germline, CDR1 is GTSNPN, CDR2 SVGIG (reference sequence). The CDR3 totals 14 residues. In nucleotides, the CDR3 is TGTGCCTTAATAGCCGGAGGGGCGGGCGACGAGCAGTACTTC. Translating it yields CALIAGGAGDEQYF.

The chain joins TRBV9 to TRBJ1-1; maybe TRBD1 (5 bases). Trimming removed 1 base at V and 8 bases at J, with 12 bases between. CDR1 and CDR2 from the germline V gene are SGDLS and YYNGEE. The CDR3 runs to 13 residues. CDR3 sequence: CASSVLGGSEAFF. The CDR3 region has the DNA TGTGCCAGCAGCGTATTGGGGGGAAGCGAAGCTTTCTTT. Together with reference TRBV9 and TRBJ1-1, the CDR3 gives the full variable domain: DSGVTQTPKHLITATGQRVTLRCSPRSGDLSVYWYQQSLDQGLQFLIQYYNGEERAKGNILERFSAQQFPDLHSELNLSSLELGDSALYFCASSVLGGSEAFFGQGTRLTVV.

This clone appeared once. This chain connects TRBV5-1 to TRBJ1-1, with 8 positions matching TRBD1. There are 16 residues in the CDR3. In germline, CDR1 is SGHRS, CDR2 YFSETQ. The V segment lost 4 bases and the J segment 6 bases; nucleotides outside the gene matches: 14. The CDR3 nucleotides read TGCGCCAGCAGCCACCCTGGACAGGGTAGTATCGCTGAAGCTTTCTTT. This gives the protein CASSHPGQGSIAEAFF.

This clone was seen once. This rearrangement joins TRBV3-1 (or the pseudogene TRBV3-2) to TRBJ1-2; 8 nucleotides line up with TRBD1. CDR1 is LGHDT, CDR2 YNNKEL, per germline (reference sequence). The trim removed 4 bases at V and 6 bases at J, leaving 4 bases unmatched. The CDR3 totals 13 residues. As DNA, the CDR3 is TGTGCCAGCAGCCTTCGGACAGGGAATGGCTACACCTTC. It is translated as CASSLRTGNGYTF.

This rearrangement joins TRBV6-5 to TRBJ2-2; D unresolved. Trimming removed 0 bases at V and 11 bases at J, with 13 bases between. The CDR3 sequence is 14 residues long. The germline CDR1 and CDR2 sequences are MNHEY and SVGAGI. CDR3 sequence: CASSYSMRPGELFF. CDR3 coding DNA: TGTGCCAGCAGTTACTCGATGCGGCCTGGTGAGCTGTTTTTT.

The chain combines TRBV2 with TRBJ2-2, with TRBD2 matching 12 bases. CDR3 length: 18 amino acids. CDR1 and CDR2 (germline): SNHLY, FYNNEI. V dropped 5 bases and J dropped 1; count of bases not matched to a gene: 8. CDR3 amino acids: CASSRRTSGELNTGELFF. The CDR3 DNA reads TGTGCCAGCAGTCGTAGGACTAGCGGGGAATTGAACACCGGGGAGCTGTTTTTT. The full variable domain, rest sourced from reference TRBV2 and TRBJ2-2, is EPEVTQTPSHQVTQMGQEVILRCVPISNHLYFYWYRQILGQKVEFLVSFYNNEISEKSEIFDDQFSVERPDGSNFTLKIRSTKLEDSAMYFCASSRRTSGELNTGELFFGEGSRLTVL.

The chain joins TRBV5-8 to TRBJ1-2; 8 bases agree with TRBD1. The V gene's germline CDR1 is SGHTS and CDR2 YDEGEE. The CDR3 is 14 amino acids. Unmatched junction bases numbered 4, after V lost 4 bases and J lost 2 bases. For the CDR3, the DNA is TGTGCCAGCAGCCTTCGGGACAGGAACTATGGCTACACCTTC. This translates into CASSLRDRNYGYTF. Drawing the rest from reference TRBV5-8 and TRBJ1-2, the complete variable domain is EAGVTQSPTHLIKTRGQQATLRCSPISGHTSVYWYQQALGLGLQFLLWYDEGEERNRGNFPPRFSGRQFPNYSSELNVNALELEDSALYLCASSLRDRNYGYTFGSGTRLTVV.

The V call is TRBV24-1, the J call TRBJ2-5, with a tentative D call TRBD1 (6 bases). The CDR3 runs to 13 residues. CDR1 and CDR2 (germline): KGHDR, SFDVKD. V gave up 6 bases and J gave up 0 bases, with 7 bases separating them. As DNA, the CDR3 is TGTGCCACCAGTAACAGGGACCAAGAGACCCAGTACTTC. Protein sequence: CATSNRDQETQYF.

The chain is built from TRBV6-4 and TRBJ2-7; TRBD1 matches at 7 bases. The CDR3 covers 16 residues. Trimming at V came to 2 bases and at J to 7 bases, leaving 14 bases not matched to a gene. Germline V gene sequence: CDR1 MRHNA, CDR2 SNTAGT. The CDR3 region has the DNA TGTGCCAGCAGTGACAGGACAGGCGGGCATCTGAGAGAGCAGTACTTC. Translating gives CASSDRTGGHLREQYF.

V is TRBV6-1 and J is TRBJ1-2; the D is unclear. Trimming took off 3 bases at V and 12 bases at J, with 11 bases between the two ends. Germline V gene sequence: CDR1 MNHNS, CDR2 SASEGT. This CDR3 comprises 11 residues. The CDR3: CASSEGQADTF. CDR3 sequence (DNA): TGTGCCAGCAGTGAGGGTCAGGCTGACACCTTC.

The J gene is TRBJ1-1, the V gene TRBV6-1; weak D call: TRBD1 (5 bases). The CDR3 totals 14 residues. V shed 3 bases and J shed 10 bases, with 18 bases lying between them. Germline CDR1 MNHNS, CDR2 SASEGT. The CDR3 loop is CASSDLPDTSGAFF. DNA of the CDR3: TGTGCCAGCAGTGATCTGCCGGACACCTCGGGAGCTTTCTTT.